The 16 T cell receptor beta chains reported below all come from one sample, sequenced in a study of blood T cells in healthy people across ages. For the second PCR, which ran for about 6 to 12 cycles, a sample-barcoded 5' primer and a J-beta primer mix were used. One entry per CDR3 protein results from TCRdb running MiXCR on the 5' RACE reads. The sample carries about 670,000 distinct CDR3 sequences, roughly half recorded once. The sequencing input was blood. These receptors all stem from an elderly woman in good health.

This clonotype was observed many times. V and J are TRBV2 and TRBJ2-3; D not resolved. Trimming removed 1 base at V and 14 bases at J, with 16 bases between. Germline values: CDR1 SNHLY, CDR2 FYNNEI. CDR3 length: 13 residues. CDR3: CASSEGSPILTYF. The CDR3 DNA reads as TGTGCCAGCAGTGAAGGGTCACCCATTTTGACGTATTTT. Variable domain in full (rest from reference TRBV2 and TRBJ2-3): EPEVTQTPSHQVTQMGQEVILRCVPISNHLYFYWYRQILGQKVEFLVSFYNNEISEKSEIFDDQFSVERPDGSNFTLKIRSTKLEDSAMYFCASSEGSPILTYFGPGTRLTVL.

This clonotype came up many times. The chain recombines TRBV18 with TRBJ2-5; D is uncertain. This CDR3 has 12 amino acids. Trimming cost V 5 bases and J 0 bases, with 4 bases left between them. The germline V gene encodes CDR1 KGHSH and CDR2 LQKENI. This chain's CDR3 is CASSEDQETQYF. CDR3 sequence (DNA): TGTGCCAGCTCAGAGGACCAAGAGACCCAGTACTTC.

The chain has TRBV11-2 and TRBJ2-1, with 10 bases matching TRBD2. The junction had 11 bases not matched to a gene; V was cut back by 5 bases and J by 7 bases. Germline CDR1 reads SGHAT; CDR2 reads FQNNGV. CDR3 length equals 16 residues. CDR3 DNA sequence: TGTGCCAGCAGCCCTAGTGGTAGCGGGGGGAGTAATGAGCAGTTCTTC. Translating gives CASSPSGSGGSNEQFF.

The V call is TRBV20-1, the J call TRBJ1-2; TRBD1 is a possible D gene (5 bases). V was pared by 3 bases and J by 1 base, with 9 bases between. CDR1 and CDR2 (germline): DFQATT, SNEGSKA (reference sequence). There are 13 residues in the CDR3. The CDR3 reads CSASRVFNYGYTF. As DNA, the CDR3 is TGCAGTGCTAGCAGGGTGTTTAACTATGGCTACACCTTC.

The gene calls are TRBV29-1 and TRBJ2-3; D gene ambiguous. V gave up 4 bases and J gave up 1 base, with 9 bases separating them. The germline V gene encodes CDR1 SQVTM and CDR2 ANQGSEA. This CDR3 is 13 amino acids long. CDR3 amino acids: CSVGSMGTDTQYF. CDR3 nucleotide sequence: TGCAGCGTTGGGAGTATGGGCACAGATACGCAGTATTTT.

This clonotype has more than one count but fewer than ten. This chain connects TRBV5-1 to TRBJ1-4, with D perhaps matching TRBD1 (6 bases). The CDR3 spans 15 residues. Trimming took 4 bases from V and 14 from J, leaving 24 bases between them. The germline gives CDR1 SGHRS, CDR2 YFSETQ. CDR3 sequence: CASSTGQTGGSELFF. CDR3 coding DNA: TGCGCCAGCAGCACCGGACAGACCGGGGGGTCAGAGCTGTTTTTT.

This CDR3 reads CAISELAGGLINTEAFF. In DNA form, the CDR3 reads TGTGCCATCAGTGAGCTTGCAGGGGGCCTTATTAACACTGAAGCTTTCTTT. This chain links TRBV10-3 with TRBJ1-1; 8 bases are a match to TRBD1. The CDR3 sequence is 17 residues long. Germline lookup yields CDR1 ENHRY and CDR2 SYGVKD. The V segment lost 2 bases and the J segment 2 bases; nucleotides outside the gene matches: 10.

This chain links TRBV5-1 with TRBJ2-7, with D perhaps matching TRBD1 or TRBD2 (5 bases each). CDR3 length equals 15 residues. V lost 0 bases to trimming and J lost 0 bases, with 10 bases between them. CDR1 SGHRS and CDR2 YFSETQ come from the germline V gene. The CDR3 nucleotides read TGCGCCAGCAGCTTGGAGAGGGGACCCTCCTACGAGCAGTACTTC. Its protein product is CASSLERGPSYEQYF.

The V and J genes are TRBV6-5 and TRBJ1-2, with no clear D. The CDR3 loop spans 11 amino acids. In germline, CDR1 is MNHEY, CDR2 SVGAGI. Trimming removed 7 bases from V and 8 bases from J, with 11 bases in between. Here the CDR3 reads CASTRGVGYTF. The CDR3 bases are TGTGCCAGCACTCGTGGGGTCGGCTACACCTTC.

The V gene is TRBV12-3 or TRBV12-4, the J gene TRBJ2-3, with 12 bases fitting TRBD2. V gave up 6 bases and J gave up 2 bases; unmatched junction bases: 6. CDR3 length: 16 amino acids. The CDR3 region has the DNA TGTGCCAGCAGCTCCACTAGCGGGGGGTTCACAGATACGCAGTATTTT. This translates into CASSSTSGGFTDTQYF.

Notes on this clonotype: Given a much more abundant clone one base away, this may be a read error. The chain recombines TRBV7-2 with TRBJ2-6; no clear D gene. The CDR3 runs 15 residues. Per germline, CDR1 SGHTA and CDR2 FQGNSA. This CDR3 reads CASGLYSSGANVLTF. CDR3 bases: TGTGCCAGCGGCTTATATAGCTCTGGGGCCAACGTCCTGACTTTC. Complete variable domain (other parts from reference TRBV7-2 and TRBJ2-6): GAGVSQSPSNKVTEKGKDVELRCDPISGHTALYWYRQSLGQGLEFLIYFQGNSAPDKSGLPSDRFSAERTGGSVSTLTIQRTQQEDSAVYLCASGLYSSGANVLTFGAGSRLTVL.

About this clonotype itself: It may be a read error: a sequence one base away is much more abundant. This sequence joins TRBV6-5 and TRBJ2-2, with D tentatively TRBD1 (6 bases). This CDR3 is 13 amino acids long. Germline V CDR1 and CDR2: MNHEY, SVGAGI. V was clipped by 10 bases and J by 1 base, with 10 bases between them. This CDR3 is CANRTVNTGELFF. For the CDR3, the DNA is TGTGCCAACCGGACAGTGAACACCGGGGAGCTGTTTTTT.

This sequence joins TRBV7-9 and TRBJ1-2; TRBD1 is a possible D gene (6 bases). CDR3 length: 13 residues. From germline, CDR1 is SEHNR and CDR2 FQNEAQ (reference sequence). V lost 5 bases and J lost 5, with 12 bases in between. CDR3 in amino acids: CASSDEGVYGYTF. Here the CDR3 DNA reads TGTGCCAGCAGCGACGAGGGGGTTTATGGCTACACCTTC.

Regarding this clonotype: A much larger clone differs by one base, so this may be a read error. The chain couples TRBV7-8 to TRBJ2-1, with unresolved D. CDR1 SGHVS and CDR2 FQNEAQ come from the germline V gene. V was trimmed by 5 bases and J by 1 base, leaving 6 bases between them. The CDR3 extends over 13 amino acids. CDR3 coding DNA: TGTGCCAGCAGCGCCGCATCCTACAATGAGCAGTTCTTC. Translating it yields CASSAASYNEQFF.

This clonotype has a count of ten or more. J is TRBJ1-6 and V is TRBV6-4, with 8 bases lining up with TRBD1. This CDR3 has 15 residues. V gave up 4 bases and J gave up 14 bases; unmatched junction bases: 13. The germline gives CDR1 MRHNA, CDR2 SNTAGT. The CDR3 protein is CASSAEAGGSSSLHF. In DNA, the CDR3 is TGTGCCAGCAGTGCCGAGGCAGGGGGCTCATCATCCCTCCACTTT.

In its sample, this clonotype was seen once. V gene TRBV29-1 combines with J gene TRBJ2-7; no firm D call. The V gene lost 2 bases and the J gene lost 3 bases, with 8 bases spanning the gap. This CDR3 is 12 amino acids long. The germline V gene has CDR1 SQVTM and CDR2 ANQGSEA. In nucleotides, the CDR3 is TGCAGCGTTGAAATCTCCGACTACGAGCAGTACTTC. It codes for CSVEISDYEQYF.